The 29 T cell receptor beta chains listed next were all sequenced from one sample in a study of T cells in tuberculosis. Sorting used thawed, overnight-rested PBMC stained with anti-CD3, a viability dye and GMM-loaded CD1B tetramer. C32 glucose monomycolate from Rhodococcus equi was loaded onto the CD1B tetramers. Here immunoSEQ multiplex PCR was the method, and the copy in TCRdb shows in-frame clones only, minus some. The data show about 88,000 clones, roughly 93% seen once. The material sequenced was CD1b-GMM tetramer-negative cells sorted from PBMCs. The receptors were gathered from an adult woman with latent tuberculosis.

The rearrangement uses TRBV20-1 and TRBJ2-3; D is uncertain. Germline CDR1 is DFQATT and CDR2 is SNEGSKA (reference sequence). V dropped 5 bases and J dropped 2 bases, with 2 bases sitting between them. The CDR3 consists of 10 residues. CDR3 sequence (DNA): TGCAGTGCTCACACAGATACGCAGTATTTT. Translated: CSAHTDTQYF.

This chain links TRBV4-1 with TRBJ1-2, with D possibly being TRBD1 (6 bases). This CDR3 is 15 amino acids long. The germline V and J ends were trimmed by 1 base and 6 bases, with 15 bases remaining between them. Germline V gene data show CDR1 as MGHRA and CDR2 as YSYEKL. The CDR3 region is CASSQVIARGNGYTF. CDR3 bases: TGCGCCAGCAGCCAAGTTATCGCCAGGGGAAATGGCTACACCTTC.

This clone was counted once. This sequence joins TRBV27 and TRBJ2-1, with 10 bases aligning to TRBD2. Germline V CDR1 and CDR2: MNHEY, SMNVEV (reference sequence). Trimming took 8 bases from V and 6 from J; bases not matched to a gene: 10. The CDR3 is 15 amino acids. This CDR3 reads CASREGTSDFNEQFF. The CDR3 region has the DNA TGTGCCAGCCGTGAAGGGACTAGCGATTTCAATGAGCAGTTCTTC.

In this sample, this clone turned up a few times. The chain recombines TRBV5-1 with TRBJ2-7, with 10 bases identical to TRBD1. Per germline, CDR1 SGHRS and CDR2 YFSETQ. The CDR3 sequence is 14 residues long. Trimming cost V 6 bases and J 4 bases; bases outside gene matches: 7. CDR3 amino acids: CASKGGQGPYEQYF. The CDR3, as DNA: TGCGCCAGCAAAGGGGGACAGGGGCCTTACGAGCAGTACTTC. Looking up the rest from reference TRBV5-1 and TRBJ2-7 gives the full variable domain: KAGVTQTPRYLIKTRGQQVTLSCSPISGHRSVSWYQQTPGQGLQFLFEYFSETQRNKGNFPGRFSGRQFSNSRSEMNVSTLELGDSALYLCASKGGQGPYEQYFGPGTRLTVT.

The CDR3 sequence: CASYYARQRLSTDTQYF. CDR3 nucleotides: TGTGCCAGCTATTATGCCCGACAGAGACTTAGCACAGATACGCAGTATTTT. The chain recombines TRBV2 with TRBJ2-3; maybe TRBD1 (5 bases). The germline CDR1 and CDR2 sequences are SNHLY and FYNNEI. V was pared by 8 bases and J by 0 bases, with 21 bases between. The CDR3 is made up of 17 amino acids.

This chain joins TRBV28 and TRBJ1-5; TRBD1 agrees at 7 bases. The CDR3 covers 16 residues. Germline V gene data show CDR1 as MDHEN and CDR2 as SYDVKM. After removal of 7 bases from V and 0 bases from J, the junction contained 9 bases not matched to a gene. CDR3 in DNA: TGTGCCAGCACCCCCTATGGGACAGTTAGCAATCAGCCCCAGCATTTT. Amino acids: CASTPYGTVSNQPQHF.

The V call is TRBV10-2, the J call TRBJ1-4; possible D gene TRBD1, 5 bases. Trimming removed 5 bases from V and 3 bases from J, with 10 bases in between. CDR1 is WSHSY and CDR2 is SAAADI in the germline V gene. This CDR3 is built from 14 residues. The CDR3 region is CASSKTEPNEKLFF. In DNA form, the CDR3 reads TGCGCCAGCAGTAAGACAGAGCCTAATGAAAAACTGTTTTTT.

The DNA for the CDR3 is TGTGCCTCGCACCGGGGAAGAGGAGCTTTCTTT. This sequence encodes CASHRGRGAFF. The chain couples TRBV30 to TRBJ1-1; D remains unclear. Germline assignment: CDR1 GTSNPN and CDR2 SVGIG (reference sequence). This CDR3 spans 11 amino acids. With 7 bases removed from V and 10 bases from J, the gap between germline ends came to 16 bases.

This clone was observed once. The rearrangement uses TRBV6-5 and TRBJ2-7; D is perhaps TRBD2 (5 bases). The CDR3 runs 11 residues. V was pared by 8 bases and J by 2 bases, with 7 bases between. Germline values: CDR1 MNHEY, CDR2 SVGAGI. The DNA of the CDR3 is TGTGCCAGCTCCGGGGCCTACGAGCAGTACTTC. This codes for CASSGAYEQYF.

The rearrangement uses TRBV11-2 and TRBJ2-7; 7 bases align to TRBD1. V gave up 0 bases and J gave up 1 base; unmatched junction bases: 3. CDR3 length equals 15 residues. CDR1 is SGHAT and CDR2 is FQNNGV in the germline V gene. The CDR3 DNA is TGTGCCAGCAGCTTAGAAGGGGGCTCATCCTACGAGCAGTACTTC. It yields the protein CASSLEGGSSYEQYF.

This clone showed up just once. V and J are TRBV12-1 and TRBJ2-2; the D call in the table, TRBD2, was not verified against the DNA. TRBV12-1 is assigned pseudogene status. CDR3 length: 19 amino acids. CDR3 sequence: CASRKDTGLAGAITGELFF. The CDR3 bases are TGTGCCAGCAGAAAAGATACCGGACTAGCGGGGGCCATTACCGGGGAGCTGTTTTTT.

V is TRBV7-9 and J is TRBJ1-2; 7 nucleotides align to TRBD1. The CDR3 totals 14 residues. V trimming: 3 bases; J trimming: 5 bases; junction bases outside the gene matches: 6. Per the germline V gene, CDR1 is SEHNR and CDR2 is FQNEAQ (reference sequence). For the CDR3, the DNA is TGTGCCAGCAGCTTTGAGGGGGCAGGGTATGGCTACACCTTC. Protein sequence: CASSFEGAGYGYTF.

This clone was seen just once. This chain connects TRBV4-1 to TRBJ1-1; D is unclear. The V end was cut by 1 base, the J end by 3 bases, with 12 bases between. This CDR3 region has 15 residues. The germline V gene encodes CDR1 MGHRA and CDR2 YSYEKL. The CDR3, as DNA: TGCGCCAGCAGCCAAGGGAAACAGTCCTACACTGAAGCTTTCTTT. Encoded protein: CASSQGKQSYTEAFF.

The chain is built from TRBV29-1 and TRBJ2-1, with D tentatively TRBD2 (7 bases). The V gene's germline CDR1 is SQVTM and CDR2 ANQGSEA. The CDR3 runs to 16 residues. V was shortened by 0 bases and J by 3 bases, with 15 bases between the two germline ends. CDR3 region: CSVEDRWGGLYNEQFF. CDR3 in DNA: TGCAGCGTTGAAGATCGGTGGGGGGGCCTCTACAATGAGCAGTTCTTC.

This clone was observed a single time. The chain joins TRBV7-2 to TRBJ2-7; D is perhaps TRBD1 (8 bases). The V end lost 5 bases, the J end lost 1 base, and 24 bases lay between the germline ends. The CDR3 extends over 18 amino acids. Germline-derived CDR1 and CDR2 are SGHTA and FQGNSA. The CDR3 sequence is CASSLRQGRGVGSYEQYF. DNA of the CDR3: TGTGCCAGCAGCCTACGACAGGGGAGGGGAGTTGGTTCCTACGAGCAGTACTTC.

This rearrangement joins TRBV6-1 to TRBJ1-1; possible D gene TRBD1, 5 bases. V was trimmed by 2 bases and J by 11 bases, leaving 12 bases between them. Germline V lookup: CDR1 MNHNS, CDR2 SASEGT. CDR3 length equals 12 residues. The CDR3: CASSEKAGRAFF. In DNA, the CDR3 is TGTGCCAGCAGTGAAAAGGCAGGGAGGGCTTTCTTT.

The genes are TRBV6-5 and TRBJ2-3, with 15 bases aligning to TRBD2. CDR1 MNHEY and CDR2 SVGAGI come from the germline V gene. Trimming at V came to 7 bases and at J to 8 bases, leaving 4 bases not matched to a gene. The CDR3 runs 14 residues. CDR3 in DNA: TGTGCCAGCACCCCGGGACTAGCGGGGGGTACGCAGTATTTT. Protein: CASTPGLAGGTQYF.

This chain connects TRBV7-9 to TRBJ1-2; D is ambiguous. The CDR3 contains 15 residues. With 2 bases removed from V and 0 bases from J, the gap between germline ends came to 10 bases. CDR1 is SEHNR, CDR2 FQNEAQ, per germline (reference sequence). CDR3 nucleotide sequence: TGTGCCAGCAGCTTATCCCCGACTACTAACTATGGCTACACCTTC. Translation gives CASSLSPTTNYGYTF. Drawing the rest from reference TRBV7-9 and TRBJ1-2, the complete variable domain is DTGVSQNPRHKITKRGQNVTFRCDPISEHNRLYWYRQTLGQGPEFLTYFQNEAQLEKSRLLSDRFSAERPKGSFSTLEIQRTEQGDSAMYLCASSLSPTTNYGYTFGSGTRLTVV.

The CDR3 region is CASSMTPGGWSQPQHF. In DNA form, the CDR3 reads TGTGCCAGTAGTATGACCCCAGGGGGCTGGTCTCAGCCCCAGCATTTT. This chain links TRBV19 with TRBJ1-5; the match to TRBD1 covers 8 bases. V was clipped by 3 bases and J by 6 bases; unmatched bases: 10. The CDR3 covers 16 residues. CDR1 and CDR2 from the germline V gene are LNHDA and SQIVND (reference sequence).

The gene calls are TRBV7-2 and TRBJ2-1; tentatively, D is TRBD2 (5 bases). This CDR3 contains 14 residues. The V and J ends lost 2 bases and 3 bases respectively, with 8 bases between them. The germline gives CDR1 SGHTA, CDR2 FQGNSA. The CDR3: CASSLLRDYNEQFF. CDR3 bases: TGTGCCAGCAGCTTATTGAGGGACTACAATGAGCAGTTCTTC.

The V call is TRBV9, the J call TRBJ2-2, with TRBD2 matching 14 bases. V shed 6 bases, J shed 4 bases, and the junction held 8 bases outside the gene matches. Germline values: CDR1 SGDLS, CDR2 YYNGEE. This CDR3 comprises 17 residues. CDR3 sequence reads: CASTQTSGGATTGELFF. The CDR3 DNA sequence: TGTGCCAGCACCCAGACTAGCGGGGGGGCGACCACCGGGGAGCTGTTTTTT.

This chain uses TRBV29-1 with TRBJ2-7, with 9 bases fitting TRBD2. CDR3 length equals 13 residues. V shed 6 bases, J shed 6 bases, and the junction held 9 bases outside the gene matches. CDR1 SQVTM and CDR2 ANQGSEA come from the germline V gene. The CDR3 is CSVAGGPSLEQYF. The CDR3 coding sequence is TGCAGCGTGGCGGGGGGGCCATCCCTCGAGCAGTACTTC.

V usage is TRBV4-1 and J usage is TRBJ2-3, with 15 bases fitting TRBD2. Germline V gene lookup returns CDR1 MGHRA and CDR2 YSYEKL. The V and J ends lost 6 bases and 3 bases, in that order; junction bases with no gene match: 7. This CDR3 spans 17 amino acids. The CDR3, as DNA: TGCGCCAGCAGTCCCGGGACTAGCGGGGGGCCGACAGATACGCAGTATTTT. It is translated as CASSPGTSGGPTDTQYF.

This rearrangement joins TRBV6-5 to TRBJ1-5; D might be TRBD1 (5 bases). CDR1 is MNHEY, CDR2 SVGAGI, per germline. This CDR3 is 15 amino acids long. The V end was cut by 0 bases, the J end by 6 bases, with 12 bases between. This chain's CDR3 is CASSYSIQGGQPQHF. The CDR3 DNA reads TGTGCCAGCAGTTACTCGATCCAGGGCGGTCAGCCCCAGCATTTT.

This clone occurred once. This chain connects TRBV2 to TRBJ1-5; D is ambiguous. Germline assignment: CDR1 SNHLY and CDR2 FYNNEI. The V gene lost 7 bases and the J gene lost 3 bases, with 10 bases spanning the gap. The CDR3 length is 13 residues. CDR3 loop: CASTGEINQPQHF. The CDR3, as DNA: TGTGCCAGCACTGGGGAGATCAATCAGCCCCAGCATTTT.

The chain combines TRBV27 with TRBJ2-1; a weak D match, TRBD2 (6 bases). Germline V lookup: CDR1 MNHEY, CDR2 SMNVEV (reference sequence). V lost 1 base and J lost 4, with 14 bases in between. CDR3 length: 16 amino acids. The CDR3 sequence is CASSLFPPSGYNEQFF. The CDR3 DNA reads as TGTGCCAGCAGTTTATTCCCCCCCAGCGGGTACAATGAGCAGTTCTTC.

The CDR3 DNA is TGTGCCAGTGCGGGGGGGAGCTCCTACGAGCAGTACGTC. Amino acids: CASAGGSSYEQYV. The V gene is TRBV19, the J gene TRBJ2-7; 9 bases line up with TRBD2. Germline V gene sequence: CDR1 LNHDA, CDR2 SQIVND (reference sequence). Unmatched junction bases numbered 2, after V lost 8 bases and J lost 0 bases. This CDR3 is built from 13 residues.

The chain combines TRBV19 with TRBJ1-3; D is undetermined. V shed 3 bases and J shed 0 bases, with 9 bases lying between them. The CDR3 is 15 residues long. The V gene's germline CDR1 is LNHDA and CDR2 SQIVND (reference sequence). Here the CDR3 reads CASSMRASSGNTIYF. The CDR3 bases are TGTGCCAGTAGTATGAGGGCGAGCTCTGGAAACACCATATATTTT. The complete variable domain, with remaining parts taken from reference TRBV19 and TRBJ1-3, reads DGGITQSPKYLFRKEGQNVTLSCEQNLNHDAMYWYRQDPGQGLRLIYYSQIVNDFQKGDIAEGYSVSREKKESFPLTVTSAQKNPTAFYLCASSMRASSGNTIYFGEGSWLTVV.

The chain combines TRBV5-1 with TRBJ2-7; maybe TRBD2 (6 bases). V was clipped by 0 bases and J by 3 bases, with 7 bases between them. Germline lookup yields CDR1 SGHRS and CDR2 YFSETQ. This CDR3 is 13 amino acids long. The CDR3 loop reads CASSLGLVYEQYF. CDR3 nucleotide sequence: TGCGCCAGCAGCTTGGGACTAGTCTACGAGCAGTACTTC.